This is a list of T cell receptor beta chains from one sample in a study of OX40 agonist ivuxolimab in advanced cancers. The protocol was immunoSEQ multiplex PCR, while the TCRdb copy is restricted to in-frame clones and leaves out a portion. This sample carries about 99,000 clones, about 96% of them seen once, and the ten largest clones take 2%. The sequencing here drew on CD4+ or CD8+ T cells sorted from blood, taken in a trial of the OX40 agonist ivuxolimab. The receptor set was obtained from an adult with an advanced solid tumor such as melanoma, head and neck, liver or kidney cancer. Both conserved end residues are part of each CDR3. Fields, in order: D gene, clone size, CDR3 length, V gene, J gene, CDR3 DNA, CDR3 protein. A D gene is named only where the DNA matches it firmly. Clone sizes are given selectively: once, few, many, or a class where the clone is expanded.

-,-,12,TRBV7-2,TRBJ1-5,TGTGCCAGCAGCTCCGGAGCGGTGGCCCAGCATTTT,CASSSGAVAQHF
-,-,15,TRBV4-3,TRBJ1-5,TGCGCCAGCAGCCACCTACACGGGAGCAATCAGCCCCAGCATTTT,CASSHLHGSNQPQHF
-,-,12,TRBV27,TRBJ2-1,TGTGCCAGCAGTCTGTATGGCCATGAGCAGTTCTTC,CASSLYGHEQFF
-,-,14,TRBV28,TRBJ2-1,TGTGCCAGCAGTTTAGGGGCGACCTACAATGAGCAGTTCTTC,CASSLGATYNEQFF
-,-,13,TRBV7-9,TRBJ2-1,TGTGCCAGCAGCTCGACTTTTTCCAATGAGCAGTTCTTC,CASSSTFSNEQFF
TRBD2,-,15,TRBV7-2,TRBJ2-3,TGTGCCAGCAGCGGACTAGCGGGGGTAGAAGATACGCAGTATTTT,CASSGLAGVEDTQYF
-,-,12,TRBV6-1,TRBJ1-1,TGTGCCAGCATGGGGCTAGACGGTGAAGCTTTCTTT,CASMGLDGEAFF
TRBD1,-,14,TRBV6-5,TRBJ2-5,TGTGCCAGCAGTTACTCAGGGGGCATGGAGACCCAGTACTTC,CASSYSGGMETQYF
-,once,16,TRBV28,TRBJ1-1,TGTGCCAGCAGTTTGGGCCTGGGGCAGCTGAACACTGAAGCTTTCTTT,CASSLGLGQLNTEAFF
-,-,14,TRBV6-5,TRBJ2-5,TGTGCCAGCAGTTTCACAATGGGGGAAGAGACCCAGTACTTC,CASSFTMGEETQYF
TRBD1,-,14,TRBV10-1,TRBJ1-1,TGCGCCAAAAGACAGGGGGCGGTGGTTACTGAAGCTTTCTTT,CAKRQGAVVTEAFF
TRBD1,-,17,TRBV7-9,TRBJ1-1,TGTGCCAGCACATTAAACGACAGGGTGGATCGGAACACTGAAGCTTTCTTT,CASTLNDRVDRNTEAFF
-,-,16,TRBV19,TRBJ2-2,TGTGCCAGTAACGATTTCAGGGGAGACTACACCGGGGAGCTGTTTTTT,CASNDFRGDYTGELFF
-,once,15,TRBV7-9,TRBJ1-1,TGTGCCAGCAGCCTCGGGGGGACCATCGGGACTGAAGCTTTCTTT,CASSLGGTIGTEAFF
-,-,14,TRBV14,TRBJ1-6,TGTGCCAGCAGCCAAGGGGGTAGTGTTTCACCCCTCCACTTT,CASSQGGSVSPLHF
TRBD2,-,15,TRBV2,TRBJ2-7,TGTGCCAGCAATCGACTAGCGGGGGACTTGGGCGAGCAGTACTTC,CASNRLAGDLGEQYF
-,-,19,TRBV21-1,TRBJ2-7,TGTGCCAGCAGCAATTTAAACTCAGACAGGGCAACAGCTATCTACGAGCAGTACTTC,CASSNLNSDRATAIYEQYF
-,-,12,TRBV11-2,TRBJ2-5,TGTGCCAGCAGCCACAGGGAAGAGACCCAGTACTTC,CASSHREETQYF
-,once,14,TRBV27,TRBJ1-5,TGTGCCAGCAGTTTATTCGGTAGCAATCAGCCCCAGCATTTT,CASSLFGSNQPQHF
-,-,12,TRBV7-9,TRBJ1-1,TGTGCCAGTGGTGTCCTGAACACTGAAGCTTTCTTT,CASGVLNTEAFF
-,-,13,TRBV6-5,TRBJ2-2,TGTGCCAGCAGTTACACAGGGACCGGGGAGCTGTTTTTT,CASSYTGTGELFF
-,-,15,TRBV23-1,TRBJ1-5,TGCGCCAGCAGTCAATCTTGGCAGAGGTGCCAGCCCCAGCATTTT,CASSQSWQRCQPQHF
TRBD1,-,14,TRBV7-9,TRBJ1-1,TGTGCCAGCAGCTCCGGACAGGGGATCGCTGAAGCTTTCTTT,CASSSGQGIAEAFF
TRBD2,-,14,TRBV5-4,TRBJ2-7,TGTGCCAGCAGCTTGGGGACTAGACATTTCGAGCAGTACTTC,CASSLGTRHFEQYF
-,once,19,TRBV7-3,TRBJ2-2,TGTGCCAGCAACCTGGACTTGGGAGGGGGTCTCGCGAACACCGGGGAGCTGTTTTTT,CASNLDLGGGLANTGELFF
TRBD1,-,15,TRBV10-1,TRBJ2-5,TGCGCCACCACAAGAGGAACAGGGGCCCAAGAGACCCAGTACTTC,CATTRGTGAQETQYF
TRBD1,-,17,TRBV7-9,TRBJ1-2,TGTGCCAGCAGCTTAGAGGACAGGGGGTATCAGGACTATGGCTACACCTTC,CASSLEDRGYQDYGYTF
TRBD2,-,17,TRBV11-2,TRBJ2-1,TGTGCCAGCAGCTACGGACTAGCGGGTCCTACCTACAATGAGCAGTTCTTC,CASSYGLAGPTYNEQFF
TRBD1,-,13,TRBV14,TRBJ1-1,TGTGCCAGCAGCTGGGACAGATCTTCTGAAGCTTTCTTT,CASSWDRSSEAFF
-,few,15,TRBV28,TRBJ2-1,TGTGCCAGCAGTTTATGGGGTTTCTCTAACAATGAGCAGTTCTTC,CASSLWGFSNNEQFF
-,-,15,TRBV9,TRBJ2-2,TGTGCCAGCAAGGAGGAGGGGGGGGACACCGGGGAGCTGTTTTTT,CASKEEGGDTGELFF
-,-,19,TRBV18,TRBJ2-5,TGTGCCAGCTCACCCTCACGGGACCTCTCTGTTCCACGGGGGGAGACCCAGTACTTC,CASSPSRDLSVPRGETQYF
-,-,15,TRBV7-6,TRBJ1-5,TGTGCCAGCAGCGCGGACCCATCGGGGTATCAGCCCCAGCATTTT,CASSADPSGYQPQHF
TRBD2,-,13,TRBV5-6,TRBJ2-7,TGTGCCAGCAGCTCGGGACTAGCAGCCGAGCAGTACTTC,CASSSGLAAEQYF
TRBD1,-,14,TRBV5-4,TRBJ2-1,TGTGCCAGCAGCTCAACAGGGGGCAGGAATGAGCAGTTCTTC,CASSSTGGRNEQFF
-,-,12,TRBV15,TRBJ1-5,TGTGCCACCAGTAGGGGGGGCCAGCCCCAGCATTTT,CATSRGGQPQHF
TRBD2,-,16,TRBV7-9,TRBJ2-5,TGTGCCAGCAGCCTAACTAGCGGGGGGTCTAAAGAGACCCAGTACTTC,CASSLTSGGSKETQYF
-,once,12,TRBV7-9,TRBJ2-7,TGTGCCAGCACTCCAGGGGCGGGAGAGCAGTACTTC,CASTPGAGEQYF
-,-,11,TRBV28,TRBJ2-7,TGTGCCAGCAGGCAGGGCTACGAGCAGTACTTC,CASRQGYEQYF
TRBD2,-,15,TRBV4-3,TRBJ2-1,TGCGCCAGCAGCCCCGGGACTAGCCCCTACAATGAGCAGTTCTTC,CASSPGTSPYNEQFF
-,once,14,TRBV27,TRBJ1-4,TGTGCCAGCAGTTTGAGGGGGGGCCACCAAAAACTGTTTTTT,CASSLRGGHQKLFF
-,-,12,TRBV19,TRBJ2-2,TGTGCCAGTAATTCCCGGGACGGGGAGCTGTTTTTT,CASNSRDGELFF
TRBD1,-,14,TRBV19,TRBJ1-2,TGTGCCAGTAGTAGGGACAGGGGGTATGATGGCTACACCTTC,CASSRDRGYDGYTF
-,-,15,TRBV7-8,TRBJ2-7,TGTGCCAGCAGCTTAGTCCCCCAGATACCGTACGAGCAGTACTTC,CASSLVPQIPYEQYF
TRBD2,-,16,TRBV28,TRBJ2-1,TGTGCCAGCAGTCCCCAGCGGGAGTCATCCTACAATGAGCAGTTCTTC,CASSPQRESSYNEQFF
-,-,15,TRBV9,TRBJ1-2,TGTGCCAGCAGCGTAGCTGGGGTTTCGAACTATGGCTACACCTTC,CASSVAGVSNYGYTF